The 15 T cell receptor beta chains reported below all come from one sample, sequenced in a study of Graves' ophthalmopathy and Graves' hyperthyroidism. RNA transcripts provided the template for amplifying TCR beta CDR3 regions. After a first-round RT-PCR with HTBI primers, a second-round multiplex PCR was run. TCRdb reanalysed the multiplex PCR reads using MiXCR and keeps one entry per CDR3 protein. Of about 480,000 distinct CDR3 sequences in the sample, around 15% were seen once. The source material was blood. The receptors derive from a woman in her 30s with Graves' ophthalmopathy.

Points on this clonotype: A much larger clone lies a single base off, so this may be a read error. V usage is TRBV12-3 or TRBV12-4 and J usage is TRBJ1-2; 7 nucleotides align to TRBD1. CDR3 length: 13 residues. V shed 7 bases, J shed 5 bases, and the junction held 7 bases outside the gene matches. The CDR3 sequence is CASNTPGQYGYTF. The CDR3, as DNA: TGTGCCAGCAATACACCGGGACAGTATGGCTACACCTTC.

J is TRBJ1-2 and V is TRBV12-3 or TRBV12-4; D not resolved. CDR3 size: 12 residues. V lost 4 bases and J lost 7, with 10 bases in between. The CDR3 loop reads CASSSTRRGYTF. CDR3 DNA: TGTGCCAGCAGTTCAACTAGGCGTGGCTACACCTTC.

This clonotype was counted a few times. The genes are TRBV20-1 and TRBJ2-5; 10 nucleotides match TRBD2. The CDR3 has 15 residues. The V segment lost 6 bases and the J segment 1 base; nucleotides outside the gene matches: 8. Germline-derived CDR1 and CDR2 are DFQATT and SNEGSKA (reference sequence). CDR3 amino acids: CSAHPGLAIQETQYF. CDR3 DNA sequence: TGCAGTGCGCACCCGGGACTAGCGATCCAAGAGACCCAGTACTTC.

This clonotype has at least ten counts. The CDR3 DNA sequence: TGTGCCAGCAGTATGTTGCCAGATACGCAGTATTTT. Translated: CASSMLPDTQYF. The rearrangement links TRBV12-3 or TRBV12-4 to TRBJ2-3; D gene uncertain. With 5 bases removed from V and 4 bases from J, the gap between germline ends came to 7 bases. CDR3 length: 12 amino acids.

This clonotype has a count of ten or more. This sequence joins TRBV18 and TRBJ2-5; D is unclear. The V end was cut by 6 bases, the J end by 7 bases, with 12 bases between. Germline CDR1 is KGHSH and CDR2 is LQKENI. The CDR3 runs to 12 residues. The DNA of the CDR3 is TGTGCCAGCTCCCTCAAGGCAGGGACCCAGTACTTC. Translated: CASSLKAGTQYF. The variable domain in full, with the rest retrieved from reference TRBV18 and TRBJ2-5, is NAGVMQNPRHLVRRRGQEARLRCSPMKGHSHVYWYRQLPEEGLKFMVYLQKENIIDESGMPKERFSAEFPKEGPSILRIQQVVRGDSAAYFCASSLKAGTQYFGPGTRLLVL.

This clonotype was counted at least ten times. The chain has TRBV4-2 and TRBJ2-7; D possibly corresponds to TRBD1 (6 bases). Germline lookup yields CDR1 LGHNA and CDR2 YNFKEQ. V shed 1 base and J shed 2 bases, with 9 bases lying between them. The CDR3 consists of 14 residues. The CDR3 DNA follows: TGTGCCAGCAGCCAAGCCGGACAGACCTACGAGCAGTACTTC. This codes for CASSQAGQTYEQYF.

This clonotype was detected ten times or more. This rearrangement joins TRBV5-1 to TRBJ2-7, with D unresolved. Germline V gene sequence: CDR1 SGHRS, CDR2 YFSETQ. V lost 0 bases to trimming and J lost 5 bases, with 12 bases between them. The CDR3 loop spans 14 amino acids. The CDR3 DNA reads TGCGCCAGCAGCTTGGCGCGGCTAGAGAACGAGCAGTACTTC. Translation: CASSLARLENEQYF.

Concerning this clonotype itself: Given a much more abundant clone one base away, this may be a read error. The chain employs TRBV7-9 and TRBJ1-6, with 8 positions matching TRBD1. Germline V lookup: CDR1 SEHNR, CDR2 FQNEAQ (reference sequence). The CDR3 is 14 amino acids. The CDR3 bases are TGTGCCAGCAGCCCTGACAGGGGAAATTCACACCTCCACTTT. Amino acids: CASSPDRGNSHLHF.

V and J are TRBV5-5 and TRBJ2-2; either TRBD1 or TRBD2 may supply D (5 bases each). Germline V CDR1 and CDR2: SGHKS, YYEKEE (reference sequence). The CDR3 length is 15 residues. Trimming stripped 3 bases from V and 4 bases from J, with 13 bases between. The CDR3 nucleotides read TGTGCCAGCAGCTCCGGGACGCTAGTCACCGGGGAGCTGTTTTTT. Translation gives CASSSGTLVTGELFF.

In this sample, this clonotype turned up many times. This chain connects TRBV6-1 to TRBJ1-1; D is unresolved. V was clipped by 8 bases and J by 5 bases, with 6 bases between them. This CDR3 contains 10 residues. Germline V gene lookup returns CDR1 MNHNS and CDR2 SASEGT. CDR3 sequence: CASEKTEAFF. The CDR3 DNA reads TGTGCCAGCGAGAAGACTGAAGCTTTCTTT.

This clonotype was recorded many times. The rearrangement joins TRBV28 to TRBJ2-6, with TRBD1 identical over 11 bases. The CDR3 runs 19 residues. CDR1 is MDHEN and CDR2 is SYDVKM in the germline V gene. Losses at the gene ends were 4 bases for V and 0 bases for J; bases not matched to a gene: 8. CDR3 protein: CASSSRTGGTSSGANVLTF. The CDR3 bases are TGTGCCAGCAGTTCCAGGACAGGGGGCACAAGCTCTGGGGCCAACGTCCTGACTTTC.

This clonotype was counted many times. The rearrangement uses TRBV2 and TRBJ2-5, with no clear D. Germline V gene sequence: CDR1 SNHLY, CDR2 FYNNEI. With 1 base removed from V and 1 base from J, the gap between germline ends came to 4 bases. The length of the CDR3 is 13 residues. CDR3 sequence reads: CASSEGLQETQYF. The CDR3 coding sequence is TGTGCCAGCAGTGAAGGTCTCCAAGAGACCCAGTACTTC.

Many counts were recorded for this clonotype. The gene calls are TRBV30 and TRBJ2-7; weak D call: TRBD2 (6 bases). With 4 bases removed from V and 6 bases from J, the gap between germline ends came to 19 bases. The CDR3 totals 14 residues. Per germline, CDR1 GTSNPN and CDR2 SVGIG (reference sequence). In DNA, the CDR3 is TGTGCCTGGACCCGACTCCCGGGGGTCGGCGAGCAGTACTTC. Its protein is CAWTRLPGVGEQYF.

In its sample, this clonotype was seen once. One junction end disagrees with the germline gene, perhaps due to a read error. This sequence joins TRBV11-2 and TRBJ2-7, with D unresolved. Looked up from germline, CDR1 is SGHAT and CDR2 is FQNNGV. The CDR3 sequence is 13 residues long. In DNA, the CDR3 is TGTGCCAGCACCTTTGGGCCGAGCTACGGGCAGTACTTC. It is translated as CASTFGPSYGQYF.

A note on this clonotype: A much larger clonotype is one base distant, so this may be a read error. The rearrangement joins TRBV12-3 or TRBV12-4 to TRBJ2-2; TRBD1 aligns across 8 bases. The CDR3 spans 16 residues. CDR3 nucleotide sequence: TGTGCCAGCTTTCCTGACAGGGGCGCGGGCACCGGGGAGCTGGTTTTT. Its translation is CASFPDRGAGTGELVF.